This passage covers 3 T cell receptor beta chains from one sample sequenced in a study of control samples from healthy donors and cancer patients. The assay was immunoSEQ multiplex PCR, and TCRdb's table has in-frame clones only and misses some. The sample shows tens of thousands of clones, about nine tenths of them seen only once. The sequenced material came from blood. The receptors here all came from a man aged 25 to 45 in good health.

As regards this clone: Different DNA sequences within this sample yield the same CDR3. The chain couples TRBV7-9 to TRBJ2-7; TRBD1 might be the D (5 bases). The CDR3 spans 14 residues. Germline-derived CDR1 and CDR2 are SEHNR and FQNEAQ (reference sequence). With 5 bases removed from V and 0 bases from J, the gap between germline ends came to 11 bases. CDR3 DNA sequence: TGTGCCAGCAGCCTATGGGGCAGCTCCTACGAGCAGTACTTC. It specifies CASSLWGSSYEQYF.

Written as DNA, the CDR3 is TGTGCCAGCAGACCGGAGGGGGAAAAACTGTTTTTT. Protein sequence: CASRPEGEKLFF. The chain is built from TRBV12-3 or TRBV12-4 and TRBJ1-4; weak D call: TRBD1 (5 bases). With 6 bases removed from V and 8 bases from J, the gap between germline ends came to 10 bases. The CDR3 length is 12 residues.

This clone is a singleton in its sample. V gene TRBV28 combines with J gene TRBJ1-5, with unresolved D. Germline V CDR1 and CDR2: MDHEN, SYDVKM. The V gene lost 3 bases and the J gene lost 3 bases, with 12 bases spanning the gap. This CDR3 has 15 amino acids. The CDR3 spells CASSLLAGANQPQHF. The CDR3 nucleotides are TGTGCCAGCAGTTTGTTAGCGGGAGCCAATCAGCCCCAGCATTTT. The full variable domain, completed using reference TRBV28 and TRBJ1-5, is DVKVTQSSRYLVKRTGEKVFLECVQDMDHENMFWYRQDPGLGLRLIYFSYDVKMKEKGDIPEGYSVSREKKERFSLILESASTNQTSMYLCASSLLAGANQPQHFGDGTRLSIL.